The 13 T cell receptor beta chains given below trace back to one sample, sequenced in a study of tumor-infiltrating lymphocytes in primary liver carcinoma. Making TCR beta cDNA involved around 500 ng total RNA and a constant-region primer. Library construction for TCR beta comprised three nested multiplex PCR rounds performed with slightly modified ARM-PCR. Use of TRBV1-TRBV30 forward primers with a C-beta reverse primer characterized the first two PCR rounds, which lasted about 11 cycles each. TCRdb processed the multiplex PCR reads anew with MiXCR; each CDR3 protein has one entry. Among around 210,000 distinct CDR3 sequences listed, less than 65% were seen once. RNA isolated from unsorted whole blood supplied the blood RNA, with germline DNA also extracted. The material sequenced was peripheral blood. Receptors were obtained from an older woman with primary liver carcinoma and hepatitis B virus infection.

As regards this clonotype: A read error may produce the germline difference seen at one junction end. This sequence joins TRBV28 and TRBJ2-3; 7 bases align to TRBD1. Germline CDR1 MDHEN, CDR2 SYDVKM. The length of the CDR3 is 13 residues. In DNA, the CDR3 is TGTGCCAGCAAGCGTGACGGGACAGATATGCAGTATTTT. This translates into CASKRDGTDMQYF.

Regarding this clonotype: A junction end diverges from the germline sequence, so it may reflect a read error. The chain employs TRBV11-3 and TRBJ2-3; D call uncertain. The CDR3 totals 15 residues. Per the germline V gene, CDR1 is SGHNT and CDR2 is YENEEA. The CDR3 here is CASSLELGCTDTQYF. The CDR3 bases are TGTGCCAGCAGCTTAGAATTGGGCTGCACAGATACACAGTATTTT.

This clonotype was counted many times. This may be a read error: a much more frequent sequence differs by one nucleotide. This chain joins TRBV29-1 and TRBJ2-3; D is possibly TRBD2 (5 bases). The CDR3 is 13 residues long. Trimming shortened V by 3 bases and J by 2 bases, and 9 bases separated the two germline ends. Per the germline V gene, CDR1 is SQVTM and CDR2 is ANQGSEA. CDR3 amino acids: CSVERASTDTQYF. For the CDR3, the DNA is TGCAGCGTTGAGAGGGCCTCCACAGATACGCAGTATTTT.

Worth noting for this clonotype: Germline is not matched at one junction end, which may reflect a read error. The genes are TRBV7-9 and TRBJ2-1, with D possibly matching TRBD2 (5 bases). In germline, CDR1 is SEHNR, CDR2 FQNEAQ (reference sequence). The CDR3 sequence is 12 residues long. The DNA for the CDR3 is TGTGCCAGCAGCTATCCGGGGTATGAACAGTTATTC. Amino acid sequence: CASSYPGYEQLF.

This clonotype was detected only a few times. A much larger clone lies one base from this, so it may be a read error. CDR3 sequence (DNA): TGTGCCAGCAGCCGAACCGGGACAGGGGGCGCGTATATGCAGTATTTT. The encoded protein is CASSRTGTGGAYMQYF. The J gene is TRBJ2-3, the V gene TRBV7-8; 12 bases line up with TRBD1. CDR1 and CDR2 from the germline V gene are SGHVS and FQNEAQ. CDR3 length: 16 residues. J was trimmed by 11 bases and V by 5 bases; bases with no gene match: 14. Based on the CDR3 plus reference TRBV7-8 and TRBJ2-3, the full variable domain is GAGVSQSPRYKVAKRGQDVALRCDPISGHVSLFWYQQALGQGPEFLTYFQNEAQLDKSGLPSDRFFAERPEGSVSTLKIQRTQQEDSAVYLCASSRTGTGGAYMQYFGPGTRLTVL.

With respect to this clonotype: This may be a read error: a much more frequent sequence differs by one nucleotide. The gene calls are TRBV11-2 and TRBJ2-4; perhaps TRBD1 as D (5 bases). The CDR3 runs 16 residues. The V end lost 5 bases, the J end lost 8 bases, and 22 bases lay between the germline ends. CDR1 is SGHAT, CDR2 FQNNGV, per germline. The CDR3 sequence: CASSPLHPGMSYIQYF. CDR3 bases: TGTGCCAGCAGCCCTTTACACCCAGGGATGAGCTACATTCAGTACTTC. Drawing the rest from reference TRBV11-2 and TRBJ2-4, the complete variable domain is EAGVAQSPRYKIIEKRQSVAFWCNPISGHATLYWYQQILGQGPKLLIQFQNNGVVDDSQLPKDRFSAERLKGVDSTLKIQPAKLEDSAVYLCASSPLHPGMSYIQYFGAGTRLSVL.

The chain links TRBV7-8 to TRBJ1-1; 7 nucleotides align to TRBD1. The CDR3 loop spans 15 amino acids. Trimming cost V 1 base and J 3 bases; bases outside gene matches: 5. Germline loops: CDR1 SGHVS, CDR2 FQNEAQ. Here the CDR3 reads CASSLVEGGYTEAFF. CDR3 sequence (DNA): TGTGCCAGCAGCTTAGTAGAAGGGGGCTACACTGAAGCTTTCTTT.

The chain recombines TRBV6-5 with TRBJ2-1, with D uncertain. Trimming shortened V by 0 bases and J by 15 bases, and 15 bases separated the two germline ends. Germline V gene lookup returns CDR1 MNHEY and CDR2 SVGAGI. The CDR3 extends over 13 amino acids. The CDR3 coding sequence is TGTGCCAGCAGTTACTCTGACATGGGAATGGGGTTCTTC. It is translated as CASSYSDMGMGFF.

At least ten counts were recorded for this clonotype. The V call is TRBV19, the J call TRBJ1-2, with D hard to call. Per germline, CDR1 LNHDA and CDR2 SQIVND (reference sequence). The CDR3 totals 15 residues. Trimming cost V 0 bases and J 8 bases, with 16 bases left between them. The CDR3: CASSIDHGGWRGYTF. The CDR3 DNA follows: TGTGCCAGTAGTATAGATCACGGCGGCTGGAGAGGCTACACCTTC.

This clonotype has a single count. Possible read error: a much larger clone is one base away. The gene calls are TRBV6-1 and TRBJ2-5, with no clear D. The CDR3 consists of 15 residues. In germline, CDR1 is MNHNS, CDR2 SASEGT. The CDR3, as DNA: TGTGCCAGCTGTGAAGTTAAGTACCTACAAGAGACCCAGTACTTC. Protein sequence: CASCEVKYLQETQYF.

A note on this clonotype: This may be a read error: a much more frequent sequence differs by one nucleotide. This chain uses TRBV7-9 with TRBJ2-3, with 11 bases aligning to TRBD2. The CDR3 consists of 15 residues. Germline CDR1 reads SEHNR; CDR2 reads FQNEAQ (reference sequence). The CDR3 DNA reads TGTGCCGGCAGCGCGACTAGCGGGACGACAGATACGCAGTATTTT. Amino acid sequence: CAGSATSGTTDTQYF.

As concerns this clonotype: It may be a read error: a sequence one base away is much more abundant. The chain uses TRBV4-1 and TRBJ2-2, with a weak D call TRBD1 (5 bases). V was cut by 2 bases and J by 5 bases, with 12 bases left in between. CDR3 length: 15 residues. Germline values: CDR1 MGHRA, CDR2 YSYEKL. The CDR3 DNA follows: TGCGCCAGCAGCCAACTCGACAGCCGGACCGGGGAGCTGTTTTTT. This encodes CASSQLDSRTGELFF.

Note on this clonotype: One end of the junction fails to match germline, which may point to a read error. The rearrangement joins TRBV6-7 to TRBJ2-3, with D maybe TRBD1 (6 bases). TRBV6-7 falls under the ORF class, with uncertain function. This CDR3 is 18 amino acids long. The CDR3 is CASSYRALIARFTDTQYF. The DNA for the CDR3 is TGCGCCAGCAGTTACAGGGCCTTAATAGCCCGGTTCACAGATACGCAGTATTTT.